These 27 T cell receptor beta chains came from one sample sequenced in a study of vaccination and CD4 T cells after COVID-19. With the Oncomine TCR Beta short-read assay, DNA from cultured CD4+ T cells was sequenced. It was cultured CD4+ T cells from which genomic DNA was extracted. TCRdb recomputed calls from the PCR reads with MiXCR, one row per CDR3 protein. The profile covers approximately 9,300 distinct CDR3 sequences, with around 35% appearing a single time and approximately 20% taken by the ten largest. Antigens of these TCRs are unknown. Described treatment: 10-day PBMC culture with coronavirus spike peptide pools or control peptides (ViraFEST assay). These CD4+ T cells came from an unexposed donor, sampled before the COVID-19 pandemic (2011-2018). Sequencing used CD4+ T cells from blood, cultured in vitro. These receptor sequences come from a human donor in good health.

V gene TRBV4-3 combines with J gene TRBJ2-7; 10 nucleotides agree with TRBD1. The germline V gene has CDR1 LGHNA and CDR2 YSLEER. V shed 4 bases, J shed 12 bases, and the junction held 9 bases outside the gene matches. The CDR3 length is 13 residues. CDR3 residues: CASSLTVTGGRYF. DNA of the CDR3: TGCGCCAGCAGCCTTACAGTGACAGGGGGCCGGTACTTC.

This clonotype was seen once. The CDR3 DNA is TGTGCCAGCAGTTTGGGTGGCGGGAGGCCCTACAATGAGCAGTTCTTC. Translation: CASSLGGGRPYNEQFF. The chain is built from TRBV28 and TRBJ2-1; TRBD2 agrees at 8 bases. The germline V gene has CDR1 MDHEN and CDR2 SYDVKM. Trimming removed 3 bases from V and 2 bases from J; junction bases left unmatched: 6. The CDR3 consists of 16 residues.

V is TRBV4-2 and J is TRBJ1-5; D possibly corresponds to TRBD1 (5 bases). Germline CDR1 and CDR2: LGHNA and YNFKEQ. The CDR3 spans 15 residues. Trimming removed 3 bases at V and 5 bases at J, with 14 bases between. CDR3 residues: CASSQGMGEHQPQHF. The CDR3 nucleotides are TGTGCCAGCAGCCAGGGTATGGGGGAGCATCAGCCCCAGCATTTT.

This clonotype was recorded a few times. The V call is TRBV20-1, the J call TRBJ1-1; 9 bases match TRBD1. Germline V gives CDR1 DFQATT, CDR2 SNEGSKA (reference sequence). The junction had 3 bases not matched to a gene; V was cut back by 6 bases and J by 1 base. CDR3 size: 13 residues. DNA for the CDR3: TGCAGTGCCCCGGGACAGGGGAACACTGAAGCTTTCTTT. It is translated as CSAPGQGNTEAFF.

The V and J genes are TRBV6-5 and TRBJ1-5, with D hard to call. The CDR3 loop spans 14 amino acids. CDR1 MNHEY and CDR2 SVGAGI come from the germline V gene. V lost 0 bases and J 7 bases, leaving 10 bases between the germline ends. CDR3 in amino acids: CASSYSVGRQPQHF. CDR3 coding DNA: TGTGCCAGCAGTTACTCGGTCGGAAGGCAGCCCCAGCATTTT.

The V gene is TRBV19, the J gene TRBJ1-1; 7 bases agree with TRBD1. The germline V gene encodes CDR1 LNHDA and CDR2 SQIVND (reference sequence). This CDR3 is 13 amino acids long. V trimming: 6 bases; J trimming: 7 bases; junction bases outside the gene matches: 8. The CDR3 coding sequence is TGTGCCAGTAGCACAGGGGTTAAGGGTGAAGCTTTCTTT. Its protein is CASSTGVKGEAFF.

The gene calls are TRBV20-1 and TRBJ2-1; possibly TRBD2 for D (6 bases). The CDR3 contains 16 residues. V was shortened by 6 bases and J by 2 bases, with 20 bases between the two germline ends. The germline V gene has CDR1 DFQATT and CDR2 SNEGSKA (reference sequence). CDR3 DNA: TGCAGTGCCGAGCACCCTGCCGGGAGAACCTACAATGAGCAGTTCTTC. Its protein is CSAEHPAGRTYNEQFF.

Written as DNA, the CDR3 is TGTGCCACCAGCAGAGAGAGGGCCAGTGGGTTCACAGATACGCAGTATTTT. It encodes CATSRERASGFTDTQYF. The V call is TRBV15, the J call TRBJ2-3; D perhaps matches TRBD2 (5 bases). V was cut by 0 bases and J by 2 bases, with 15 bases left in between. The V gene's germline CDR1 is LNHNV and CDR2 YYDKDF (reference sequence). The CDR3 spans 17 residues.

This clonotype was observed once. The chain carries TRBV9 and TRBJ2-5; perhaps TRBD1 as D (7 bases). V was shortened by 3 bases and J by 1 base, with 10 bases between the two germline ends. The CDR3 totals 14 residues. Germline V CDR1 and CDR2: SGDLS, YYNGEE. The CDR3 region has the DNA TGTGCCAGCAGCGCAGGGGGGACCCAAGAGACCCAGTACTTC. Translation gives CASSAGGTQETQYF.

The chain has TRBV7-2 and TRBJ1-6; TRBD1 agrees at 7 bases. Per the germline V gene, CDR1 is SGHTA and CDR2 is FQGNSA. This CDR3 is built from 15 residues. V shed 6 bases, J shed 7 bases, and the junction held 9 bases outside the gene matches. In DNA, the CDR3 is TGTGCCAGCAGTCGAGGGGGCAGGGCAAATTCACCCCTCCACTTT. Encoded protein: CASSRGGRANSPLHF. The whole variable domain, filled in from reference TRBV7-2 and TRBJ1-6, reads GAGVSQSPSNKVTEKGKDVELRCDPISGHTALYWYRQSLGQGLEFLIYFQGNSAPDKSGLPSDRFSAERTGGSVSTLTIQRTQQEDSAVYLCASSRGGRANSPLHFGNGTRLTVT.

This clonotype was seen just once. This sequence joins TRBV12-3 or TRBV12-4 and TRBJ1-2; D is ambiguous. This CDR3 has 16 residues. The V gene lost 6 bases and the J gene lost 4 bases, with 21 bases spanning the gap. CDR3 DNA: TGTGCCAGCAGGCTTACCAGGTTAGGGAACCTCTATGGCTACACCTTC. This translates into CASRLTRLGNLYGYTF.

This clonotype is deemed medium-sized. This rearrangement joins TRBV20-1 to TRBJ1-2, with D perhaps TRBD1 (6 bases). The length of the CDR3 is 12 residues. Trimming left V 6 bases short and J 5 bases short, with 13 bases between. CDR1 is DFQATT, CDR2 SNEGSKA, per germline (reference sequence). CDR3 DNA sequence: TGCAGTGCGACGGACAGATTTTATGGCTACACCTTC. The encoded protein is CSATDRFYGYTF.

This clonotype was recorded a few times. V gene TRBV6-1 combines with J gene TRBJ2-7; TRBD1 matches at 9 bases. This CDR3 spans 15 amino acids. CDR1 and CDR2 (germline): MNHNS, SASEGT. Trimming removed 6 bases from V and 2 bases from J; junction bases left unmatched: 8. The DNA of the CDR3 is TGTGCCAGCAGCTATCGACGGACAGGGGCCTACGAGCAGTACTTC. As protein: CASSYRRTGAYEQYF.

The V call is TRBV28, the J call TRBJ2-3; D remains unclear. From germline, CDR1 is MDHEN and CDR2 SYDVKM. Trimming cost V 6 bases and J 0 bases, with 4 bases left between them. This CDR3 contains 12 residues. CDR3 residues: CASRSSTDTQYF. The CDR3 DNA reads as TGTGCCAGCAGATCCAGCACAGATACGCAGTATTTT.

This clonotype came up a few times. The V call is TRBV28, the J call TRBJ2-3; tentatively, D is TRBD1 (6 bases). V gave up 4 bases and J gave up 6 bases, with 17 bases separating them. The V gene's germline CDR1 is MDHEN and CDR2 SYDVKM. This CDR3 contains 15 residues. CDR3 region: CASSSPGVRADTQYF. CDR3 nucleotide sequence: TGTGCCAGCAGTTCCCCAGGGGTCCGGGCCGATACGCAGTATTTT.

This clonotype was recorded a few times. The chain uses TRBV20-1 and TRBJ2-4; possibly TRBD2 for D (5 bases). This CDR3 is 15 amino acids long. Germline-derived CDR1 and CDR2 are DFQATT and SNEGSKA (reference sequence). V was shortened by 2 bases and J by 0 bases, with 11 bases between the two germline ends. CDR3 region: CSARMTGRAKNIQYF. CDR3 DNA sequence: TGCAGTGCTAGAATGACGGGAAGAGCCAAAAACATTCAGTACTTC.

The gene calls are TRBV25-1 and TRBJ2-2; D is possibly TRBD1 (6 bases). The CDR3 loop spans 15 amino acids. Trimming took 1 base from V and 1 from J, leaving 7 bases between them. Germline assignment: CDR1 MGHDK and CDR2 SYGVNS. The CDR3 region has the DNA TGTGCCAGCAGTGAATGGACAGAGAACACCGGGGAGCTGTTTTTT. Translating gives CASSEWTENTGELFF.

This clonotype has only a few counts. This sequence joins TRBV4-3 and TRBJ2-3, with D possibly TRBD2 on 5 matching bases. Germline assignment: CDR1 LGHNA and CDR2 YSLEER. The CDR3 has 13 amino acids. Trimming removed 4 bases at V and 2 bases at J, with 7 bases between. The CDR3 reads CASSLRDTDTQYF. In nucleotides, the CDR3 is TGCGCCAGCAGCCTGAGGGACACAGATACGCAGTATTTT.

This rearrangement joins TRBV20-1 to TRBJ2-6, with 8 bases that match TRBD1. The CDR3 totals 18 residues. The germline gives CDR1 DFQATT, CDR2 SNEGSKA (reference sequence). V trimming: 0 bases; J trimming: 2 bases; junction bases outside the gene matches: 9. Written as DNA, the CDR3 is TGCAGTGCTAGAGATGGACGGGTACAGGGGGCTGGGGCCAACGTCCTGACTTTC. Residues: CSARDGRVQGAGANVLTF.

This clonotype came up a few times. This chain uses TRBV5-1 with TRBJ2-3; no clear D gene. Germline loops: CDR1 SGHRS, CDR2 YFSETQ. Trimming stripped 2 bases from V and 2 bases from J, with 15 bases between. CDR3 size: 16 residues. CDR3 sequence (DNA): TGCGCCAGCAGCTTTGAACAGACCTCCTCCACAGATACGCAGTATTTT. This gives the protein CASSFEQTSSTDTQYF.

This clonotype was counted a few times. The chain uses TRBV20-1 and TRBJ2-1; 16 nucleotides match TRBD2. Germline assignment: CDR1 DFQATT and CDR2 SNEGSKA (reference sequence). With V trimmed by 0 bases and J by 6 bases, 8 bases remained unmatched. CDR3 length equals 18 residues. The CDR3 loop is CSARDIGGLAGGGNEQFF. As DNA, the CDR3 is TGCAGTGCTAGAGATATAGGGGGACTAGCGGGAGGGGGCAATGAGCAGTTCTTC.

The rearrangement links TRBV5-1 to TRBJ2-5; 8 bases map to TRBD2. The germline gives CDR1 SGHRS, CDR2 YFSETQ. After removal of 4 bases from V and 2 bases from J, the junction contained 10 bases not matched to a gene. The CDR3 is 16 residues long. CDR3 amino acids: CASSRGGAGEQETQYF. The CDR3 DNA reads TGCGCCAGCAGCCGCGGTGGAGCGGGAGAGCAAGAGACCCAGTACTTC.

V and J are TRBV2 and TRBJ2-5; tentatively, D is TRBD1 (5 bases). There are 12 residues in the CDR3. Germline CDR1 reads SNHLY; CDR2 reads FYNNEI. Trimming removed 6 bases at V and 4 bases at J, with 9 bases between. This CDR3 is CASRNQGETQYF. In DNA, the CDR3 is TGTGCCAGCAGAAACCAGGGAGAGACCCAGTACTTC.

In DNA form, the CDR3 reads TGTGCCAGCTCCCCGGGATTAAGCACAGATACGCAGTATTTT. Residues: CASSPGLSTDTQYF. The V gene is TRBV7-2, the J gene TRBJ2-3; TRBD2 is a possible D gene (5 bases). Germline CDR1 SGHTA, CDR2 FQGNSA. CDR3 length equals 14 residues. Trimming shortened V by 8 bases and J by 0 bases, and 12 bases separated the two germline ends.

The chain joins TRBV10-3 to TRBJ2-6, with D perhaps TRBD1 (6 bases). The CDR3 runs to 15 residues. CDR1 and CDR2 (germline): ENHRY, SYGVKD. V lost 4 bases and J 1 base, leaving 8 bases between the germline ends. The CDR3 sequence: CAISARGSGANVLTF. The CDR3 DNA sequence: TGTGCCATCAGTGCTAGGGGGTCTGGGGCCAACGTCCTGACTTTC.

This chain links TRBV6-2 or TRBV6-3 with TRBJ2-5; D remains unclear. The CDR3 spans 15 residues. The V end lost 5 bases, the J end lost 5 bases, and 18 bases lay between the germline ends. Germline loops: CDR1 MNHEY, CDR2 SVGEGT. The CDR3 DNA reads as TGTGCCAGCAGTCCCCCTTTGGGGAAGGACGAGACCCAGTACTTC. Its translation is CASSPPLGKDETQYF.

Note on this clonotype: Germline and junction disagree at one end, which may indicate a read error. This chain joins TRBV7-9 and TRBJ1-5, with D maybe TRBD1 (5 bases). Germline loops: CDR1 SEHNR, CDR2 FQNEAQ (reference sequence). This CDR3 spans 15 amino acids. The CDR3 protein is CASSRSSGGNQSQHF. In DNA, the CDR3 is TGTGCCAGCAGCCGATCCTCGGGGGGGAATCAGTCCCAGCATTTT.